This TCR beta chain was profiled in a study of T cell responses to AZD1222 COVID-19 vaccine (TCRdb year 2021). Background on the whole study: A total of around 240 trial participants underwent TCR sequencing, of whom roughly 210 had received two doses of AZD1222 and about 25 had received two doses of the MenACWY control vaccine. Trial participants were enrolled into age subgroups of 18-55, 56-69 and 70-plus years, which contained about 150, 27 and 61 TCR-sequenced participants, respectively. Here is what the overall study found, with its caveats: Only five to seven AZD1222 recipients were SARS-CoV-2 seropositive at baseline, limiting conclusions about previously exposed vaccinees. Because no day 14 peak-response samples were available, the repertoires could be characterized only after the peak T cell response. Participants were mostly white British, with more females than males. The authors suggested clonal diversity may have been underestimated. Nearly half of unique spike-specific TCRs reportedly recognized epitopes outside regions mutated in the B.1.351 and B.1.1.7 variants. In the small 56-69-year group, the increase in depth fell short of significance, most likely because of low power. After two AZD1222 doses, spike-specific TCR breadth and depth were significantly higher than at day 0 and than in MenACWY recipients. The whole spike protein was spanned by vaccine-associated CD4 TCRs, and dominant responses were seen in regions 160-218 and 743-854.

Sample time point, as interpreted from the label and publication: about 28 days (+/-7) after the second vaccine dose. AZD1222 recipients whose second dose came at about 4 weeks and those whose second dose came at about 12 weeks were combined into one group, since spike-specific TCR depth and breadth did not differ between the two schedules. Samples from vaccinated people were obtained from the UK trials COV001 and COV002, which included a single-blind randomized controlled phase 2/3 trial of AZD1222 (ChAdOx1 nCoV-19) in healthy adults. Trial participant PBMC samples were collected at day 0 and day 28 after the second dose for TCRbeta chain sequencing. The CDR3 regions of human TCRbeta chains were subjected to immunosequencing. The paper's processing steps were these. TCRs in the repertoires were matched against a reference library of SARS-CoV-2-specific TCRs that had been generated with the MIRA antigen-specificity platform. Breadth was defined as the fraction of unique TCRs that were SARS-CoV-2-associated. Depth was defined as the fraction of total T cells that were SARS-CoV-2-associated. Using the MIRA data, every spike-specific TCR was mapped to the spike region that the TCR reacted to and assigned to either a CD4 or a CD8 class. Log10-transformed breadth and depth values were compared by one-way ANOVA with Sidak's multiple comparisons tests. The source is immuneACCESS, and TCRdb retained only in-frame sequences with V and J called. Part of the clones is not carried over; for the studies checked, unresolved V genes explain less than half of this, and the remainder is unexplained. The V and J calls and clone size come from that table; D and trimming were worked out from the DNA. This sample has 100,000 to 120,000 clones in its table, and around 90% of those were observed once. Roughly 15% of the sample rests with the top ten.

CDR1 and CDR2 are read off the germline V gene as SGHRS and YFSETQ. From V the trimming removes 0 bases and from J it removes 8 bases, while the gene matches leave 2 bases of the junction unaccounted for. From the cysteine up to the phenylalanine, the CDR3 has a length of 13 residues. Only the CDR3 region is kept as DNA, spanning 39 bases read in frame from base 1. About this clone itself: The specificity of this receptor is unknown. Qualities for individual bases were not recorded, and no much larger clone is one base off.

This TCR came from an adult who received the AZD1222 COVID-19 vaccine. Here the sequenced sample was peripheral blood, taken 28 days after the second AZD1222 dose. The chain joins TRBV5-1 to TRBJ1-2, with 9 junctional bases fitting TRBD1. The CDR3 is CASSLEQGAGYTF. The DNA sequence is TGCGCCAGCAGCTTGGAACAGGGGGCGGGCTACACCTTC.